Listed below are T cell receptor beta chains from one sample, sequenced in a study of blood T cells in healthy people across ages. In TCRdb, the 5' RACE reads were re-called with MiXCR into one record per CDR3 protein. Seen here are about 810,000 distinct CDR3 sequences, about 36% observed once, and the top ten hold roughly 13%. The sequencing sample was made of blood. The origin of the receptors is a man aged 18 to 29 in good health. CDR3s include the opening cysteine and the closing phenylalanine or tryptophan. The order of the fields is clone size, J gene, D gene, V gene, CDR3 protein, CDR3 DNA. A D gene is named only where the DNA matches it firmly. Only part of the rows carry a size: once, few, many, or a class if the clone is expanded.

abundance: NA; j_gene: TRBJ2-2; d_gene: NA; v_gene: TRBV5-6; CDR3aa: CASSLLPHPTGELFF; CDR3nt: TGTGCCAGCAGCTTATTACCGCATCCCACCGGGGAGCTGTTTTTT
abundance: many; j_gene: TRBJ2-1; d_gene: TRBD2; v_gene: TRBV20-1; CDR3aa: CSASNGRVAGGSDEQFF; CDR3nt: TGCAGTGCTAGTAATGGTAGGGTGGCGGGGGGTTCCGATGAGCAGTTCTTC
abundance: few; j_gene: TRBJ2-3; d_gene: NA; v_gene: TRBV5-1; CDR3aa: CASSLEQRTDTQYF; CDR3nt: TGCGCCAGCAGCTTGGAGCAACGCACAGATACGCAGTATTTT
abundance: few; j_gene: TRBJ2-7; d_gene: NA; v_gene: TRBV4-2; CDR3aa: CASSQDLTSREQYF; CDR3nt: TGTGCCAGCAGCCAAGATTTGACTTCTCGCGAGCAGTACTTC
abundance: NA; j_gene: TRBJ1-1; d_gene: NA; v_gene: TRBV12-3/TRBV12-4; CDR3aa: CASSLGGWDTEAFF; CDR3nt: TGTGCCAGCAGTTTGGGGGGATGGGACACTGAAGCTTTCTTT
abundance: NA; j_gene: TRBJ1-1; d_gene: NA; v_gene: TRBV28; CDR3aa: CASSSPGGPGTEAFF; CDR3nt: TGTGCCAGCAGTTCCCCCGGCGGGCCGGGAACTGAAGCTTTCTTT
abundance: NA; j_gene: TRBJ2-7; d_gene: TRBD1; v_gene: TRBV27; CDR3aa: CASSLFGTGTYEQYF; CDR3nt: TGTGCCAGCAGTTTATTCGGGACAGGAACCTACGAGCAGTACTTC
abundance: many; j_gene: TRBJ2-6; d_gene: NA; v_gene: TRBV7-2; CDR3aa: CASSLGSSTGANVLTF; CDR3nt: TGTGCCAGCAGCTTAGGATCCAGTACTGGGGCCAACGTCCTGACTTTC
abundance: NA; j_gene: TRBJ2-5; d_gene: NA; v_gene: TRBV2; CDR3aa: CASNRGGGQETQYF; CDR3nt: TGTGCCAGCAACCGGGGTGGAGGACAAGAGACCCAGTACTTC
abundance: NA; j_gene: TRBJ2-3; d_gene: NA; v_gene: TRBV7-9; CDR3aa: CASSLARGAGTDTQYF; CDR3nt: TGTGCCAGCAGCTTAGCTCGCGGGGCGGGCACAGATACGCAGTATTTT
abundance: many; j_gene: TRBJ2-3; d_gene: TRBD1; v_gene: TRBV29-1; CDR3aa: CSVATGNADTQYF; CDR3nt: TGCAGCGTTGCGACAGGGAACGCAGATACGCAGTATTTT
abundance: few; j_gene: TRBJ1-2; d_gene: NA; v_gene: TRBV6-2/TRBV6-3; CDR3aa: CASSYARTVNGYTF; CDR3nt: TGTGCCAGCAGTTACGCGAGGACAGTAAATGGCTACACCTTC
abundance: few; j_gene: TRBJ1-1; d_gene: NA; v_gene: TRBV18; CDR3aa: CASSRDQTPNTEAFF; CDR3nt: TGTGCCAGCTCACGGGACCAGACGCCGAACACTGAAGCTTTCTTT
abundance: many; j_gene: TRBJ2-3; d_gene: NA; v_gene: TRBV3-1; CDR3aa: CASSQDQYYPTDTQYF; CDR3nt: TGTGCCAGCAGCCAAGATCAGTACTATCCCACAGATACGCAGTATTTT
abundance: few; j_gene: TRBJ2-7; d_gene: NA; v_gene: TRBV5-6; CDR3aa: CASSSWSGAEQYF; CDR3nt: TGTGCCAGCAGCTCATGGTCGGGGGCCGAGCAGTACTTC
abundance: many; j_gene: TRBJ1-2; d_gene: NA; v_gene: TRBV20-1; CDR3aa: CSAPKGLNYGYTF; CDR3nt: TGCAGTGCTCCGAAAGGACTGAACTATGGCTACACCTTC
abundance: NA; j_gene: TRBJ1-6; d_gene: NA; v_gene: TRBV28; CDR3aa: CASSSPTGSYNSPLHF; CDR3nt: TGTGCCAGCAGTTCACCGACGGGCTCCTATAATTCACCCCTCCACTTT
abundance: few; j_gene: TRBJ2-5; d_gene: NA; v_gene: TRBV7-2; CDR3aa: CASSLVSDETQYF; CDR3nt: TGTGCCAGCAGCTTAGTCAGTGATGAGACCCAGTACTTC
abundance: few; j_gene: TRBJ2-1; d_gene: NA; v_gene: TRBV2; CDR3aa: CASRGLAGETYNEQFF; CDR3nt: TGTGCCAGCAGGGGATTGGCAGGGGAAACCTACAATGAGCAGTTCTTC
abundance: NA; j_gene: TRBJ1-2; d_gene: NA; v_gene: TRBV6-2/TRBV6-3; CDR3aa: CASSDRTAYGYTF; CDR3nt: TGTGCCAGCAGTGACCGGACGGCCTATGGCTACACCTTC
abundance: few; j_gene: TRBJ1-6; d_gene: NA; v_gene: TRBV7-2; CDR3aa: CASSPGGVPNSPLHF; CDR3nt: TGTGCCAGCAGCCCCGGAGGGGTTCCGAATTCACCCCTCCACTTT
abundance: few; j_gene: TRBJ1-5; d_gene: NA; v_gene: TRBV3-1; CDR3aa: CASSQDRFQPQHF; CDR3nt: TGTGCCAGCAGCCAAGATCGTTTTCAGCCCCAGCATTTT
abundance: NA; j_gene: TRBJ1-5; d_gene: TRBD1; v_gene: TRBV27; CDR3aa: CASSRDRGLDQPQHF; CDR3nt: TGTGCCAGCAGCCGGGACAGGGGTCTTGATCAGCCCCAGCATTTT
abundance: few; j_gene: TRBJ2-7; d_gene: TRBD2; v_gene: TRBV12-3/TRBV12-4; CDR3aa: CASSFSGPRETRYF; CDR3nt: TGTGCCAGCAGTTTCTCTGGACCGCGGGAGACCCGGTACTTC
abundance: few; j_gene: TRBJ2-1; d_gene: NA; v_gene: TRBV12-3/TRBV12-4; CDR3aa: CASSLSGYNEQFF; CDR3nt: TGTGCCAGCAGTTTATCGGGGTACAATGAGCAGTTCTTC
abundance: NA; j_gene: TRBJ2-3; d_gene: TRBD1; v_gene: TRBV7-3; CDR3aa: CASSPGGGSTETQYF; CDR3nt: TGTGCCAGCAGCCCAGGGGGCGGAAGTACAGAGACGCAGTATTTT
abundance: few; j_gene: TRBJ1-4; d_gene: NA; v_gene: TRBV12-3/TRBV12-4; CDR3aa: CASSLFRFDEKLFF; CDR3nt: TGTGCCAGCAGTTTATTCAGGTTTGATGAAAAACTGTTTTTT
abundance: few; j_gene: TRBJ2-3; d_gene: TRBD1; v_gene: TRBV6-6; CDR3aa: CASSYPRDRGFPDTQYF; CDR3nt: TGTGCCAGCAGTTACCCCAGGGACAGGGGGTTTCCAGATACGCAGTATTTT
abundance: few; j_gene: TRBJ2-3; d_gene: TRBD2; v_gene: TRBV3-1; CDR3aa: CASSQDSLAGGRPDTQYF; CDR3nt: TGTGCCAGCAGCCAAGATAGCCTAGCGGGGGGGCGCCCAGATACGCAGTATTTT
abundance: many; j_gene: TRBJ1-2; d_gene: NA; v_gene: TRBV25-1; CDR3aa: CASSEFSEANYGYTF; CDR3nt: TGTGCCAGCAGTGAATTTAGCGAGGCTAACTATGGCTACACCTTC
abundance: once; j_gene: TRBJ1-5; d_gene: NA; v_gene: TRBV28; CDR3aa: CASSGESGPHHPYSNQPQHF; CDR3nt: TGTGCCAGCAGTGGGGAGAGCGGCCCCCATCACCCATATAGCAATCAGCCCCAGCATTTT
abundance: NA; j_gene: TRBJ2-1; d_gene: TRBD2; v_gene: TRBV7-2; CDR3aa: CASSLVLSGGVRNEQFF; CDR3nt: TGTGCCAGCAGCTTAGTACTTAGCGGGGGTGTTAGGAATGAGCAGTTCTTC
abundance: many; j_gene: TRBJ2-1; d_gene: TRBD2; v_gene: TRBV12-3/TRBV12-4; CDR3aa: CASRLTSGKMVEQFF; CDR3nt: TGTGCCAGCAGGCTGACTAGCGGGAAAATGGTTGAGCAGTTCTTC
abundance: few; j_gene: TRBJ2-5; d_gene: NA; v_gene: TRBV5-1; CDR3aa: CASTQVVISGTETQYF; CDR3nt: TGCGCCAGCACCCAGGTCGTAATATCGGGGACTGAGACCCAGTACTTC
abundance: NA; j_gene: TRBJ1-2; d_gene: TRBD1; v_gene: TRBV12-3/TRBV12-4; CDR3aa: CASSQTGDRAGYTF; CDR3nt: TGTGCCAGCAGCCAGACCGGGGACAGGGCCGGCTACACCTTC
abundance: NA; j_gene: TRBJ2-3; d_gene: TRBD1; v_gene: TRBV29-1; CDR3aa: CSVESRGHWAGTQYF; CDR3nt: TGCAGCGTTGAATCCAGGGGGCATTGGGCAGGTACGCAGTATTTT
abundance: few; j_gene: TRBJ2-1; d_gene: NA; v_gene: TRBV5-5; CDR3aa: CASSFPGWGENEQFF; CDR3nt: TGTGCCAGCAGCTTTCCCGGATGGGGGGAAAATGAGCAGTTCTTC
abundance: NA; j_gene: TRBJ2-7; d_gene: NA; v_gene: TRBV5-1; CDR3aa: CASSFPDGGSNNEQYF; CDR3nt: TGCGCCAGCAGCTTTCCCGACGGAGGGTCAAACAATGAGCAGTACTTC
abundance: NA; j_gene: TRBJ2-1; d_gene: TRBD1; v_gene: TRBV7-8; CDR3aa: CASSSRTGSSSYNEQFF; CDR3nt: TGTGCCAGCAGCTCTAGGACAGGCTCGAGCTCCTACAATGAGCAGTTCTTC
abundance: NA; j_gene: TRBJ2-5; d_gene: TRBD2; v_gene: TRBV3-1; CDR3aa: CASSQDSVAGGTYQETQYF; CDR3nt: TGTGCCAGCAGCCAAGATTCCGTAGCGGGGGGCACGTACCAAGAGACCCAGTACTTC
abundance: NA; j_gene: TRBJ1-2; d_gene: NA; v_gene: TRBV6-1; CDR3aa: CASSEGRGGYTF; CDR3nt: TGTGCCAGCAGTGAAGGTCGAGGTGGCTACACCTTC
abundance: few; j_gene: TRBJ2-2; d_gene: NA; v_gene: TRBV7-2; CDR3aa: CASRGTSNTGELFF; CDR3nt: TGTGCCAGCAGGGGGACGTCGAACACCGGGGAGCTGTTTTTT
abundance: NA; j_gene: TRBJ2-7; d_gene: TRBD1; v_gene: TRBV7-2; CDR3aa: CASSPTGTGVYEQYF; CDR3nt: TGTGCCAGCAGCCCAACTGGGACAGGGGTCTACGAGCAGTACTTC